One and the same sample provided the 17 T cell receptor beta chains below, sequenced in a study of OX40 agonist ivuxolimab in advanced cancers. Sequencing used immunoSEQ multiplex PCR; TCRdb keeps in-frame clones, though not all of them. Here the sample spans some 64,000 clones, around 90% being singletons. Sequenced here: CD4+ or CD8+ T cells sorted from blood, sampled in a trial of the OX40 agonist ivuxolimab. These receptors were collected from an adult with an advanced solid tumor such as melanoma, head and neck, liver or kidney cancer.

This clone was detected only once. The chain couples TRBV5-6 to TRBJ2-1, with 10 bases fitting TRBD1. The CDR3 runs to 15 residues. Germline assignment: CDR1 SGHDT and CDR2 YYEEEE. V dropped 2 bases and J dropped 4; count of bases not matched to a gene: 3. The CDR3 DNA reads as TGTGCCAGCAGCTTAGGGGACAGGGGTTACAATGAGCAGTTCTTC. This gives the protein CASSLGDRGYNEQFF.

The rearrangement joins TRBV6-1 to TRBJ2-7; D perhaps matches TRBD2 (6 bases). Germline V CDR1 and CDR2: MNHNS, SASEGT. The CDR3 spans 16 residues. Trimming took off 1 base at V and 1 base at J, with 14 bases between the two ends. CDR3 coding DNA: TGTGCCAGCAGTGAAGGGGCTAGCGCTAAGTCCTACGAGCAGTACTTC. It is translated as CASSEGASAKSYEQYF.

The rearrangement links TRBV28 to TRBJ1-1; D might be TRBD1 (5 bases). V lost 5 bases, J lost 2 bases, and 15 bases lay in between. The CDR3 sequence is 15 residues long. The germline gives CDR1 MDHEN, CDR2 SYDVKM. CDR3: CASSPLTVGNTEAFF. The CDR3 nucleotides are TGTGCCAGCAGTCCCCTGACAGTCGGAAACACTGAAGCTTTCTTT. Filled out from reference TRBV28 and TRBJ1-1, the complete variable domain reads DVKVTQSSRYLVKRTGEKVFLECVQDMDHENMFWYRQDPGLGLRLIYFSYDVKMKEKGDIPEGYSVSREKKERFSLILESASTNQTSMYLCASSPLTVGNTEAFFGQGTRLTVV.

This chain joins TRBV12-5 and TRBJ2-3, with 8 bases lining up with TRBD1. Trimming at V came to 9 bases and at J to 2 bases, leaving 10 bases not matched to a gene. Germline values: CDR1 LGHNT, CDR2 FRNRAP. This CDR3 spans 15 amino acids. CDR3 protein: CASVSGTGYTDTQYF. The CDR3 DNA sequence: TGTGCTAGCGTCTCGGGGACAGGCTACACAGATACGCAGTATTTT. The variable domain in full, completed from reference TRBV12-5 and TRBJ2-3, reads DARVTQTPRHKVTEMGQEVTMRCQPILGHNTVFWYRQTMMQGLELLAYFRNRAPLDDSGMPKDRFSAEMPDATLATLKIQPSEPRDSAVYFCASVSGTGYTDTQYFGPGTRLTVL.

This rearrangement joins TRBV6-1 to TRBJ1-5; D might be TRBD1 (5 bases). The V and J ends lost 7 bases and 2 bases respectively, with 9 bases between them. The length of the CDR3 is 13 residues. The V gene's germline CDR1 is MNHNS and CDR2 SASEGT. The chain's CDR3 is CASTDNGNQPQHF. In DNA form, the CDR3 reads TGTGCCAGCACGGACAACGGCAATCAGCCCCAGCATTTT.

This chain connects TRBV10-3 to TRBJ2-7; tentative D call: TRBD2 (5 bases). Germline CDR1 ENHRY, CDR2 SYGVKD. V lost 4 bases and J lost 4, with 11 bases in between. This CDR3 region has 13 residues. CDR3 residues: CAISAQRSYEQYF. The CDR3 coding sequence is TGTGCCATCAGTGCGCAGCGGAGTTACGAGCAGTACTTC.

The genes are TRBV11-2 and TRBJ1-3; D is unresolved. V was shortened by 5 bases and J by 2 bases, with 7 bases between the two germline ends. This CDR3 has 13 amino acids. Germline V gene lookup returns CDR1 SGHAT and CDR2 FQNNGV. CDR3 nucleotide sequence: TGTGCCAGCAGCCCCGATACTGGAAACACCATATATTTT. Residues: CASSPDTGNTIYF.

The chain recombines TRBV2 with TRBJ2-3; possible D gene TRBD1, 5 bases. Germline CDR1 reads SNHLY; CDR2 reads FYNNEI. The CDR3 is 13 amino acids. Trimming shortened V by 3 bases and J by 2 bases, and 6 bases separated the two germline ends. CDR3 protein: CASSDGATDTQYF. The CDR3 bases are TGTGCCAGCAGTGATGGGGCCACAGATACGCAGTATTTT.

The chain couples TRBV5-8 to TRBJ1-3; D is ambiguous. This CDR3 is built from 17 residues. V was pared by 4 bases and J by 0 bases, with 17 bases between. From germline, CDR1 is SGHTS and CDR2 YDEGEE. The CDR3 protein is CASSRDGMLISGNTIYF. The CDR3 DNA follows: TGTGCCAGCAGCCGCGACGGGATGCTCATCTCTGGAAACACCATATATTTT.

The chain is built from TRBV7-9 and TRBJ2-2; tentatively, D is TRBD1 (6 bases). Trimming shortened V by 6 bases and J by 6 bases, and 11 bases separated the two germline ends. Germline CDR1 and CDR2: SEHNR and FQNEAQ (reference sequence). CDR3 length: 13 residues. The CDR3 here is CASRRTEAGELFF. The CDR3 DNA follows: TGTGCCAGCAGGAGGACAGAGGCCGGGGAGCTGTTTTTT.

This chain uses TRBV19 with TRBJ2-7, with 11 nucleotides matching TRBD1. The CDR3 loop spans 18 amino acids. Germline-derived CDR1 and CDR2 are LNHDA and SQIVND (reference sequence). V trimming: 5 bases; J trimming: 4 bases; junction bases outside the gene matches: 16. For the CDR3, the DNA is TGTGCCAGTAGTGCGGACAGGGGGCGCGAGCGGGAGATATACGAGCAGTACTTC. Its translation: CASSADRGREREIYEQYF. The entire variable domain, with the rest obtained from reference TRBV19 and TRBJ2-7, is as follows: DGGITQSPKYLFRKEGQNVTLSCEQNLNHDAMYWYRQDPGQGLRLIYYSQIVNDFQKGDIAEGYSVSREKKESFPLTVTSAQKNPTAFYLCASSADRGREREIYEQYFGPGTRLTVT.

This clone was detected once. The chain has TRBV5-4 and TRBJ1-2, with D maybe TRBD1 (5 bases). Germline CDR1 SGHNT, CDR2 YYREEE (reference sequence). V lost 0 bases and J 4 bases, leaving 10 bases between the germline ends. This CDR3 has 14 residues. The CDR3 bases are TGTGCCAGCAGCTTGGGAGGGGTCGGCTATGGCTACACCTTC. This translates into CASSLGGVGYGYTF.

With respect to this clone: Other DNA sequences in the sample encode the same CDR3. The V and J genes are TRBV9 and TRBJ1-5, with TRBD1 matching 7 bases. Germline V gene data show CDR1 as SGDLS and CDR2 as YYNGEE. This CDR3 region has 15 residues. The trim removed 0 bases at V and 4 bases at J, leaving 4 bases unmatched. The CDR3 coding sequence is TGTGCCAGCAGCGTAGGGGACAGCCTGAATCAGCCCCAGCATTTT. This sequence encodes CASSVGDSLNQPQHF. Variable domain in full (rest from reference TRBV9 and TRBJ1-5): DSGVTQTPKHLITATGQRVTLRCSPRSGDLSVYWYQQSLDQGLQFLIQYYNGEERAKGNILERFSAQQFPDLHSELNLSSLELGDSALYFCASSVGDSLNQPQHFGDGTRLSIL.

In DNA, the CDR3 is TGTGCCAGCAGCTTGGGGGCCCGGGAGACCCAGTACTTC. It is translated as CASSLGARETQYF. V and J are TRBV11-2 and TRBJ2-5, with D maybe TRBD1 (6 bases). The CDR3 runs 13 residues. Between the trimmed V and J ends, which lost 3 bases and 5 bases, there was a span of 10 bases. Looked up from germline, CDR1 is SGHAT and CDR2 is FQNNGV.

This clone was seen only once. This chain uses TRBV30 with TRBJ2-1, with TRBD2 matching over 7 bases. The CDR3 runs to 14 residues. Germline CDR1 reads GTSNPN; CDR2 reads SVGIG (reference sequence). Trimming removed 7 bases from V and 6 bases from J; junction bases left unmatched: 12. The CDR3 DNA follows: TGTGCCTTTTCCCTAGCGGCAGGCATCAATGAGCAGTTCTTC. Amino acids: CAFSLAAGINEQFF.

This clone has only one observation. V gene TRBV7-3 combines with J gene TRBJ1-2; TRBD1 is a possible D gene (5 bases). CDR3 size: 13 residues. The germline V gene encodes CDR1 SGHTA and CDR2 FQGTGA. The V end was cut by 3 bases, the J end by 4 bases, with 9 bases between. The chain's CDR3 is CASSLGPGYGYTF. CDR3 coding DNA: TGTGCCAGCAGCTTGGGACCGGGCTATGGCTACACCTTC. The complete variable domain, with remaining parts taken from reference TRBV7-3 and TRBJ1-2, reads GAGVSQTPSNKVTEKGKYVELRCDPISGHTALYWYRQSLGQGPEFLIYFQGTGAADDSGLPNDRFFAVRPEGSVSTLKIQRTERGDSAVYLCASSLGPGYGYTFGSGTRLTVV.

Regarding this clone: Distinct nucleotide sequences in the sample also encode this CDR3. J is TRBJ1-2 and V is TRBV10-3; tentatively, D is TRBD1 (5 bases). CDR1 and CDR2 (germline): ENHRY, SYGVKD. This CDR3 comprises 13 residues. The V end was cut by 2 bases, the J end by 1 base, with 5 bases between. The CDR3 sequence: CAISEQGNYGYTF. The CDR3 DNA reads as TGTGCCATCAGTGAGCAGGGTAACTATGGCTACACCTTC.